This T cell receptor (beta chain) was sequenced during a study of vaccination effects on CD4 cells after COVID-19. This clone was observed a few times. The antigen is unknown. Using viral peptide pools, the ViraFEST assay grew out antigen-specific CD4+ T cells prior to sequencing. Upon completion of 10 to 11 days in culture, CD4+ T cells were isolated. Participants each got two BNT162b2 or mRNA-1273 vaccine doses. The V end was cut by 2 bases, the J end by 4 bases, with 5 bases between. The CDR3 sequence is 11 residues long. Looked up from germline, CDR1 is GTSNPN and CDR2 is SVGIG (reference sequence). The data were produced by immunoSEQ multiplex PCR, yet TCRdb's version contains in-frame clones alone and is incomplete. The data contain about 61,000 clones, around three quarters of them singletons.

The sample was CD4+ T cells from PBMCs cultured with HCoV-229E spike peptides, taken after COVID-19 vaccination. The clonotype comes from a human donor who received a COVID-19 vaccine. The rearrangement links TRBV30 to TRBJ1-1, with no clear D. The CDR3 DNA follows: TGTGCCTGGAGTTATACCACTGAAGCTTTCTTT. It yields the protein CAWSYTTEAFF.